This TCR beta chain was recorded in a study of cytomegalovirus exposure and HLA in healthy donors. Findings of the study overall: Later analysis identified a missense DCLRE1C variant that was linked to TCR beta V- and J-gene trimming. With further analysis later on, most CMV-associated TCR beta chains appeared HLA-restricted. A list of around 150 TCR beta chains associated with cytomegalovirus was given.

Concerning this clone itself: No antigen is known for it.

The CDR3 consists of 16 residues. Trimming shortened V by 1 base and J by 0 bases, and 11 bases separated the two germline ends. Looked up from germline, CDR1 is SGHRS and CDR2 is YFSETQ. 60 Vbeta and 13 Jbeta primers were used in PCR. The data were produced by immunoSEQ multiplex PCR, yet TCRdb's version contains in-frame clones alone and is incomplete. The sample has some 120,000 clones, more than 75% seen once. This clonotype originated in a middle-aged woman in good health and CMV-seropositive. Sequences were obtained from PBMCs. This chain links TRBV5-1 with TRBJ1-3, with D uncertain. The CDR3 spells CASSLYPAGSGNTIYF. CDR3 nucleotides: TGCGCCAGCAGCTTGTACCCCGCCGGCTCTGGAAACACCATATATTTT.